This record looks at one TCR beta chain sequence and its context. This table comes from immunoSEQ multiplex PCR, and its TCRdb copy is limited to in-frame clones, with some not included. The table has about 960,000 clones, over 60% seen once. The data were taken from a study of shared clonotypes between healthy human individuals. The CDR3 covers 13 residues. The germline V gene encodes CDR1 LNHDA and CDR2 SQIVND (reference sequence). Trimming cost V 6 bases and J 6 bases, with 15 bases left between them. The specimen was memory CD4+ T cells sorted from blood. Subset noted: CD45RA-negative fraction. The gene calls are TRBV19 and TRBJ2-7, with D maybe TRBD2 (6 bases). This receptor was identified in a man between 18 and 35 years old in good health. CDR3 sequence reads: CASREGGLSEQYF. In nucleotides, the CDR3 is TGTGCCAGTAGGGAGGGCGGATTGTCCGAGCAGTACTTC.